This passage covers 17 T cell receptor beta chains from one sample sequenced in a study of naive and memory T cell subsets. The SP2 primer and nested alpha and beta constant region primers amplified ligated cDNA in four rounds. Using its own MiXCR run on the 5' RACE reads, TCRdb lists one record per CDR3 protein. The table includes approximately 58,000 distinct CDR3 sequences, over 7% detected once. An oligonucleotide containing a UMI was ligated to the 3' end of TCR cDNA. The receptors were gathered from a male donor in good health.

This clonotype was counted many times. The chain employs TRBV11-2 and TRBJ2-2, with D possibly matching TRBD1 (6 bases). Trimming pared 7 bases from V and 5 bases from J, leaving 14 bases between. The CDR3 consists of 14 residues. The germline V gene encodes CDR1 SGHAT and CDR2 FQNNGV. The CDR3 loop reads CASIPVRGTGELFF. The CDR3 coding sequence is TGTGCCAGCATCCCTGTCAGGGGAACCGGGGAGCTGTTTTTT. Full variable domain (rest looked up from reference TRBV11-2 and TRBJ2-2): EAGVAQSPRYKIIEKRQSVAFWCNPISGHATLYWYQQILGQGPKLLIQFQNNGVVDDSQLPKDRFSAERLKGVDSTLKIQPAKLEDSAVYLCASIPVRGTGELFFGEGSRLTVL.

This clonotype was seen a few times. CDR3 nucleotide sequence: TGTGCCAGCAGCTTAGACGGACTGAACACTGAAGCTTTCTTT. Translating gives CASSLDGLNTEAFF. V usage is TRBV7-9 and J usage is TRBJ1-1, with D unresolved. Trimming cost V 1 base and J 0 bases, with 6 bases left between them. The CDR3 loop spans 14 amino acids. CDR1 SEHNR and CDR2 FQNEAQ come from the germline V gene (reference sequence).

This sequence joins TRBV3-1 and TRBJ2-7; D tentatively fits TRBD1 or TRBD2 (5 bases each). CDR1 and CDR2 from the germline V gene are LGHDT and YNNKEL (reference sequence). Trimming stripped 1 base from V and 6 bases from J, with 10 bases between. This CDR3 comprises 13 residues. In DNA form, the CDR3 reads TGTGCCAGCAGCCAAGCTGGGGCGGGCGAGCAGTACTTC. Translating gives CASSQAGAGEQYF.

V gene TRBV7-2 combines with J gene TRBJ2-3; 11 nucleotides line up with TRBD2. CDR3 length equals 17 residues. CDR1 is SGHTA, CDR2 FQGNSA, per germline. V trimming: 1 base; J trimming: 4 bases; junction bases outside the gene matches: 7. CDR3 in DNA: TGTGCCAGCAGCTTAGTCGGGACTAGCGGTATCGCAGATACGCAGTATTTT. This codes for CASSLVGTSGIADTQYF. The entire variable domain, with the rest obtained from reference TRBV7-2 and TRBJ2-3, is as follows: GAGVSQSPSNKVTEKGKDVELRCDPISGHTALYWYRQSLGQGLEFLIYFQGNSAPDKSGLPSDRFSAERTGGSVSTLTIQRTQQEDSAVYLCASSLVGTSGIADTQYFGPGTRLTVL.

This clonotype occurred many times. This sequence joins TRBV20-1 and TRBJ1-1, with D possibly matching TRBD1 (6 bases). The germline CDR1 and CDR2 sequences are DFQATT and SNEGSKA (reference sequence). Trimming pared 4 bases from V and 1 base from J, leaving 16 bases between. The CDR3 runs 15 residues. This CDR3 is CSATKQGLANTEAFF. The CDR3 DNA is TGCAGTGCTACAAAACAGGGTCTGGCGAACACTGAAGCTTTCTTT.

This clonotype showed up just a few times. The CDR3 protein is CASSEPTGQASSYNSPLHF. CDR3 nucleotides: TGTGCCAGCAGTGAACCTACCGGACAGGCGAGCTCCTATAATTCACCCCTCCACTTT. The V call is TRBV6-1, the J call TRBJ1-6; 7 bases line up with TRBD1. Germline V CDR1 and CDR2: MNHNS, SASEGT. The CDR3 contains 19 residues. Losses at the gene ends were 2 bases for V and 0 bases for J; bases not matched to a gene: 10.

This clonotype was detected many times. The gene calls are TRBV19 and TRBJ1-4; D remains ambiguous. Germline assignment: CDR1 LNHDA and CDR2 SQIVND (reference sequence). CDR3 length equals 12 residues. Trimming shortened V by 3 bases and J by 11 bases, and 10 bases separated the two germline ends. CDR3 DNA: TGTGCCAGTAGTATTTGGGGTGAGAAACTGTTTTTT. It yields the protein CASSIWGEKLFF.

This clonotype has just a few counts. This sequence joins TRBV30 and TRBJ2-1; 11 nucleotides line up with TRBD2. From germline, CDR1 is GTSNPN and CDR2 SVGIG (reference sequence). V was clipped by 2 bases and J by 6 bases; unmatched bases: 9. The CDR3 spans 16 residues. The CDR3 region is CAWSSLAGGESNEQFF. Here the CDR3 DNA reads TGTGCCTGGAGTAGCCTAGCGGGAGGCGAGAGCAATGAGCAGTTCTTC.

This chain links TRBV28 with TRBJ2-3; 10 bases are shared with TRBD2. CDR1 and CDR2 from the germline V gene are MDHEN and SYDVKM. V shed 4 bases, J shed 3 bases, and the junction held 4 bases outside the gene matches. The length of the CDR3 is 15 residues. This chain's CDR3 is CASSSGTSVTDTQYF. For the CDR3, the DNA is TGTGCCAGCAGTTCCGGGACTAGCGTTACAGATACGCAGTATTTT.

Regarding this clonotype: This may stem from a read error, because a much larger clone lies one nucleotide away. V gene TRBV7-9 combines with J gene TRBJ1-2; D might be TRBD1 (5 bases). The CDR3 has 13 residues. Germline CDR1 is SEHNR and CDR2 is FQNEAQ (reference sequence). The CDR3 here is CASSLTANYVYTF. CDR3 bases: TGTGCCAGCAGCTTGACAGCTAACTATGTCTACACCTTC.

This clonotype has at least ten counts. The chain recombines TRBV20-1 with TRBJ1-3; D remains ambiguous. The length of the CDR3 is 12 residues. V lost 6 bases and J lost 3, with 9 bases in between. The germline CDR1 and CDR2 sequences are DFQATT and SNEGSKA (reference sequence). This chain's CDR3 is CSATKSGNTIYF. The CDR3 DNA reads as TGCAGTGCCACCAAGAGTGGAAACACCATATATTTT.

V gene TRBV5-1 combines with J gene TRBJ2-5; 8 bases match TRBD1. The CDR3 has 15 residues. Germline V gene lookup returns CDR1 SGHRS and CDR2 YFSETQ. J was trimmed by 2 bases and V by 4 bases; bases with no gene match: 7. The CDR3 loop reads CASSRGTGSQETQYF. The CDR3 nucleotides read TGCGCCAGCAGCAGGGGGACAGGTTCTCAAGAGACCCAGTACTTC. The whole variable domain, remainder taken from reference TRBV5-1 and TRBJ2-5, is KAGVTQTPRYLIKTRGQQVTLSCSPISGHRSVSWYQQTPGQGLQFLFEYFSETQRNKGNFPGRFSGRQFSNSRSEMNVSTLELGDSALYLCASSRGTGSQETQYFGPGTRLLVL.

This clonotype was seen at least ten times. This chain connects TRBV7-2 to TRBJ1-2; tentative D call: TRBD1 (5 bases). This CDR3 comprises 14 residues. In germline, CDR1 is SGHTA, CDR2 FQGNSA. V shed 3 bases and J shed 8 bases, with 16 bases lying between them. CDR3 DNA: TGTGCCAGCAGCTTCTCCAGCGGAGGGGAGGGCTACACCTTC. It translates to CASSFSSGGEGYTF. Together with reference TRBV7-2 and TRBJ1-2, the CDR3 gives the full variable domain: GAGVSQSPSNKVTEKGKDVELRCDPISGHTALYWYRQSLGQGLEFLIYFQGNSAPDKSGLPSDRFSAERTGGSVSTLTIQRTQQEDSAVYLCASSFSSGGEGYTFGSGTRLTVV.

This clonotype came up many times. The chain employs TRBV11-2 and TRBJ2-7; 15 bases match TRBD2. V shed 5 bases, J shed 7 bases, and the junction held 12 bases outside the gene matches. The CDR3 spans 17 residues. Germline V lookup: CDR1 SGHAT, CDR2 FQNNGV. The DNA for the CDR3 is TGTGCCAGCAGCACGGGACTAGCGGGAGGTAATTTTTTGGAGCAGTACTTC. Protein product: CASSTGLAGGNFLEQYF.

The chain combines TRBV5-1 with TRBJ2-7, with 8 bases matching TRBD1. The V and J ends lost 0 bases and 6 bases, in that order; junction bases with no gene match: 5. The CDR3 loop spans 14 amino acids. Germline V gives CDR1 SGHRS, CDR2 YFSETQ. The CDR3 coding sequence is TGCGCCAGCAGCTTGGAGGGACAGGTTCGCGAGCAGTACTTC. Its protein product is CASSLEGQVREQYF.

The gene calls are TRBV9 and TRBJ2-3; unclear D gene. Germline-derived CDR1 and CDR2 are SGDLS and YYNGEE. This CDR3 region has 13 residues. Trimming shortened V by 0 bases and J by 5 bases, and 7 bases separated the two germline ends. The CDR3 DNA is TGTGCCAGCAGCGTAGAGGTGCTAGATACGCAGTATTTT. This translates into CASSVEVLDTQYF. Based on the CDR3 plus reference TRBV9 and TRBJ2-3, the full variable domain is DSGVTQTPKHLITATGQRVTLRCSPRSGDLSVYWYQQSLDQGLQFLIQYYNGEERAKGNILERFSAQQFPDLHSELNLSSLELGDSALYFCASSVEVLDTQYFGPGTRLTVL.

This clonotype was found many times. The V and J genes are TRBV7-8 and TRBJ2-2; no definite D call. This CDR3 has 13 amino acids. Germline values: CDR1 SGHVS, CDR2 FQNEAQ. Trimming took off 7 bases at V and 5 bases at J, with 11 bases between the two ends. In DNA, the CDR3 is TGTGCCAGCACGATTCTCAGAACCGGGGAGCTGTTTTTT. Encoded protein: CASTILRTGELFF.